One sample yielded the 20 T cell receptor beta chains listed below, sequenced in a study of blood T cells in healthy people across ages. Primers used in a second PCR of about 6 to 11 cycles were a sample-barcoded 5' primer and a J-beta primer mix. TCRdb used MiXCR to reprocess the 5' RACE reads, holding one entry per CDR3 protein. The data contain over 600,000 distinct CDR3 sequences, 40% to 45% of them singletons. Source material: blood. The receptor set was obtained from a man aged 80 or over in good health.

This clonotype came up a few times. This rearrangement joins TRBV9 to TRBJ2-1; 16 bases map to TRBD2. The J call is in doubt because the DNA end fits TRBJ2-7 better. The CDR3 length is 18 residues. CDR1 and CDR2 from the germline V gene are SGDLS and YYNGEE. In nucleotides, the CDR3 is TGTGCCAGCAGCGTACGGGGGACTAGCGGGGGGGCCCGCAATGAGCAGTACTTC. As protein: CASSVRGTSGGARNEQYF.

The rearrangement links TRBV20-1 to TRBJ1-5, with no clear D. Per germline, CDR1 DFQATT and CDR2 SNEGSKA (reference sequence). The CDR3 has 14 residues. The V gene lost 3 bases and the J gene lost 0 bases, with 9 bases spanning the gap. The CDR3 protein is CSASPAYSNQPQHF. The DNA for the CDR3 is TGCAGTGCTAGTCCAGCCTATAGCAATCAGCCCCAGCATTTT.

The J gene is TRBJ1-1, the V gene TRBV29-1; TRBD1 matches at 11 bases. Looked up from germline, CDR1 is SQVTM and CDR2 is ANQGSEA. Trimming at V came to 7 bases and at J to 3 bases, leaving 13 bases not matched to a gene. The CDR3 totals 16 residues. This chain's CDR3 is CSAERWTGGLYTEAFF. DNA for the CDR3: TGCAGCGCCGAACGATGGACAGGGGGCCTTTACACTGAAGCTTTCTTT.

This chain connects TRBV29-1 to TRBJ2-7; TRBD2 matches at 12 bases. The ends lost 4 bases at V and 4 bases at J; junction bases unmatched: 11. The germline V gene encodes CDR1 SQVTM and CDR2 ANQGSEA. The CDR3 extends over 16 amino acids. CDR3 DNA: TGCAGCGTTGTTCCCGCTAGCGGGGGGGCCCAGTACGAGCAGTACTTC. Translation: CSVVPASGGAQYEQYF.

This chain uses TRBV11-3 with TRBJ2-4, with unresolved D. This CDR3 is built from 12 residues. Germline V gene data show CDR1 as SGHNT and CDR2 as YENEEA. Trimming removed 7 bases at V and 7 bases at J, with 11 bases between. The CDR3 DNA reads as TGTGCCAGCACCTTCGTTGGGAACATTCAGTACTTC. Protein: CASTFVGNIQYF. The complete variable domain, with remaining parts taken from reference TRBV11-3 and TRBJ2-4, reads EAGVVQSPRYKIIEKKQPVAFWCNPISGHNTLYWYLQNLGQGPELLIRYENEEAVDDSQLPKDRFSAERLKGVDSTLKIQPAELGDSAVYLCASTFVGNIQYFGAGTRLSVL.

This chain joins TRBV19 and TRBJ2-7, with 9 bases identical to TRBD1. V gave up 4 bases and J gave up 5 bases; unmatched junction bases: 6. The CDR3 spans 14 residues. Germline V gene sequence: CDR1 LNHDA, CDR2 SQIVND (reference sequence). Here the CDR3 reads CASSRMGQGNEQYF. CDR3 nucleotide sequence: TGTGCCAGTAGTAGGATGGGACAGGGCAACGAGCAGTACTTC.

The table lists this clonotype with a few counts. This rearrangement joins TRBV18 to TRBJ2-5, with TRBD2 matching 14 bases. Germline CDR1 reads KGHSH; CDR2 reads LQKENI. J lost 1 base, V lost 3 bases, and 7 bases had no gene match. The CDR3 is 18 amino acids. Written as DNA, the CDR3 is TGTGCCAGCTCACCGACGACTAGCGGGAGGGCCGCCCAAGAGACCCAGTACTTC. Residues: CASSPTTSGRAAQETQYF.

This clonotype has only a few counts. The genes are TRBV6-4 and TRBJ1-2; possible D gene TRBD1, 5 bases. CDR3 length: 14 amino acids. Germline values: CDR1 MRHNA, CDR2 SNTAGT. V lost 6 bases and J 4 bases, leaving 15 bases between the germline ends. CDR3 residues: CASREDNSIYGYTF. The DNA for the CDR3 is TGTGCCAGCAGAGAGGACAACTCGATCTATGGCTACACCTTC.

This clonotype was observed a few times. V gene TRBV6-2 or TRBV6-3 combines with J gene TRBJ2-6; D unresolved. Germline CDR1 is MNHEY and CDR2 is SVGEGT. The CDR3 spans 15 residues. Trimming removed 7 bases at V and 1 base at J, with 11 bases between. In nucleotides, the CDR3 is TGTGCCAGCACAAAAAGCTTTTCTGGGGCCAACGTCCTGACTTTC. Translating it yields CASTKSFSGANVLTF.

The chain is built from TRBV12-3 or TRBV12-4 and TRBJ2-1, with TRBD2 matching over 7 bases. The CDR3 length is 16 residues. J was trimmed by 4 bases and V by 2 bases; bases with no gene match: 8. CDR3 loop: CASSLQGSGKYNEQFF. CDR3 nucleotide sequence: TGTGCCAGCAGTTTACAGGGCAGCGGGAAGTACAATGAGCAGTTCTTC.

This clonotype has more than one count but fewer than ten. The chain combines TRBV20-1 with TRBJ2-3; the D gene is possibly TRBD2 (6 bases). Germline CDR1 DFQATT, CDR2 SNEGSKA (reference sequence). The V end lost 8 bases, the J end lost 1 base, and 13 bases lay between the germline ends. The CDR3 is made up of 13 amino acids. The chain's CDR3 is CSSTRLGTDTQYF. The CDR3 DNA is TGCAGTTCAACCCGACTAGGCACAGATACGCAGTATTTT.

This clonotype was detected many times. The V call is TRBV29-1, the J call TRBJ2-3; 11 bases agree with TRBD2. Trimming at V came to 7 bases and at J to 2 bases, leaving 8 bases not matched to a gene. The CDR3 covers 15 residues. Looked up from germline, CDR1 is SQVTM and CDR2 is ANQGSEA. The DNA of the CDR3 is TGCAGCGCCCTAACTAGCGGGAGCTTCACAGATACGCAGTATTTT. Translation: CSALTSGSFTDTQYF.

This chain uses TRBV10-3 with TRBJ2-7; D not resolved. The germline V gene encodes CDR1 ENHRY and CDR2 SYGVKD. This CDR3 has 14 residues. Trimming cost V 3 bases and J 2 bases, with 11 bases left between them. In nucleotides, the CDR3 is TGTGCCATCAGTGAAAAAAACACGGCCTACGAGCAGTACTTC. This codes for CAISEKNTAYEQYF.

As regards this clonotype: A read error may account for a junction end that differs from germline. The CDR3 reads CGALSRLAGDGDTQYF. The CDR3 nucleotides are TGCGGTGCTTTATCACGACTAGCGGGGGATGGAGATACGCAGTATTTT. This sequence joins TRBV20-1 and TRBJ2-3; 12 bases fit TRBD2. The CDR3 spans 16 residues. Germline CDR1 DFQATT, CDR2 SNEGSKA (reference sequence).

CDR3 bases: TGTGCCAGCAGCTTCCCGGGACAGGGGGCCGGGGGTAACATTCAGTACTTC. Its protein product is CASSFPGQGAGGNIQYF. J is TRBJ2-4 and V is TRBV7-2, with 12 bases fitting TRBD1. CDR1 is SGHTA, CDR2 FQGNSA, per germline. The CDR3 is 17 residues long. V lost 3 bases, J lost 7 bases, and 10 bases stayed unmatched. The complete variable domain, with remaining parts taken from reference TRBV7-2 and TRBJ2-4, reads GAGVSQSPSNKVTEKGKDVELRCDPISGHTALYWYRQSLGQGLEFLIYFQGNSAPDKSGLPSDRFSAERTGGSVSTLTIQRTQQEDSAVYLCASSFPGQGAGGNIQYFGAGTRLSVL.

This clonotype was observed at least ten times. The chain is built from TRBV27 and TRBJ2-7; the D gene is possibly TRBD2 (6 bases). The length of the CDR3 is 15 residues. CDR1 and CDR2 (germline): MNHEY, SMNVEV (reference sequence). With 1 base removed from V and 2 bases from J, the gap between germline ends came to 12 bases. The CDR3 DNA sequence: TGTGCCAGCAGTTTATTTGGCGGGACCACCTACGAGCAGTACTTC. It is translated as CASSLFGGTTYEQYF.

The chain links TRBV6-5 to TRBJ2-5; D call uncertain. The J call may be mistaken, given a closer DNA end match to TRBJ2-7. This CDR3 contains 15 residues. The germline gives CDR1 MNHEY, CDR2 SVGAGI. The CDR3 bases are TGTGCCAGCAGTTACGACTGGCAGACCACCTACGAGCAGTACTTC. Translated: CASSYDWQTTYEQYF.

Only a few counts were recorded for this clonotype. The J gene is TRBJ2-7, the V gene TRBV20-1; 7 bases are a match to TRBD2. The CDR3 consists of 16 residues. The germline V gene encodes CDR1 DFQATT and CDR2 SNEGSKA (reference sequence). J lost 0 bases, V lost 0 bases, and 8 bases had no gene match. The CDR3 DNA follows: TGCAGTGCTAGAGATCGGAGGCGGGACTACTCCTACGAGCAGTACTTC. This encodes CSARDRRRDYSYEQYF.

This clonotype was found once. The chain carries TRBV20-1 and TRBJ2-5; weak D call: TRBD2 (6 bases). The germline V gene encodes CDR1 DFQATT and CDR2 SNEGSKA (reference sequence). This CDR3 is 12 amino acids long. Trimming removed 7 bases at V and 2 bases at J, with 11 bases between. The CDR3, as DNA: TGCAGTGGACTAGTGGCGCAAGAGACCCAGTACTTC. Its translation: CSGLVAQETQYF.

This clonotype was seen once. CDR3 bases: TGTGCCTGGAGATCACAGTCGAACACTGAAGCTTTCTTT. This sequence encodes CAWRSQSNTEAFF. This chain joins TRBV30 and TRBJ1-1, with D hard to call. Looked up from germline, CDR1 is GTSNPN and CDR2 is SVGIG (reference sequence). This CDR3 has 13 amino acids. V was shortened by 3 bases and J by 1 base, with 9 bases between the two germline ends.